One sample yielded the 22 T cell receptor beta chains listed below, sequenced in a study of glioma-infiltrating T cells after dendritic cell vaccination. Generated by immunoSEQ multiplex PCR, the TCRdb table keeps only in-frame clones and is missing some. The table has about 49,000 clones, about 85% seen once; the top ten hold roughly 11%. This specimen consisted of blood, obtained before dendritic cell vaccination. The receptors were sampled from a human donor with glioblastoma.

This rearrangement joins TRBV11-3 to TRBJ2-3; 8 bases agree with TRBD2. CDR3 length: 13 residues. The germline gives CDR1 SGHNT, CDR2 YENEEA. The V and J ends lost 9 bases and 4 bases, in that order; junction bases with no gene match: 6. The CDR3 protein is CARKRENSDTQYF. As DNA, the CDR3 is TGTGCCAGGAAGCGGGAGAACTCAGATACGCAGTATTTT.

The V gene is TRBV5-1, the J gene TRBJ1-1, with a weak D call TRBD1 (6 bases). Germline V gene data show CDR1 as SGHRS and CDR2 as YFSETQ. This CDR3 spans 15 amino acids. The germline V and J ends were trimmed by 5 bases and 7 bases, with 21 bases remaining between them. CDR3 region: CASSPLNGQIGEAFF. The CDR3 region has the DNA TGCGCCAGCAGTCCCCTCAACGGACAGATTGGTGAAGCTTTCTTT.

This CDR3 reads CASSVGGQGAQPQHF. As DNA, the CDR3 is TGTGCCAGCAGCGTAGGGGGACAGGGGGCCCAGCCCCAGCATTTT. The V and J genes are TRBV9 and TRBJ1-5; TRBD1 aligns across 12 bases. Per the germline V gene, CDR1 is SGDLS and CDR2 is YYNGEE. The CDR3 runs to 15 residues. Losses at the gene ends were 0 bases for V and 7 bases for J; bases not matched to a gene: 2.

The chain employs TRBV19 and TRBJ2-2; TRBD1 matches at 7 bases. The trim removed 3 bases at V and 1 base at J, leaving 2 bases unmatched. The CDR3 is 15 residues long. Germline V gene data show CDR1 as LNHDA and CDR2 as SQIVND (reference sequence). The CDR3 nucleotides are TGTGCCAGTAGTATTACAGGGGTGAACACCGGGGAGCTGTTTTTT. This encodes CASSITGVNTGELFF.

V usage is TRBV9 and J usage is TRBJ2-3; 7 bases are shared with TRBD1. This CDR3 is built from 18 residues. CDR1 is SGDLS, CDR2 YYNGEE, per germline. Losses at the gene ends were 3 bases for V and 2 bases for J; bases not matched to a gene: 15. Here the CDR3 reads CASSGHTWVGGLTDTQYF. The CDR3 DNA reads TGTGCCAGCAGCGGACACACTTGGGTAGGGGGCCTCACAGATACGCAGTATTTT.

This CDR3 reads CATSRGELTNTGELFF. CDR3 DNA: TGTGCCACCAGCAGAGGAGAACTAACGAACACCGGGGAGCTGTTTTTT. The chain recombines TRBV15 with TRBJ2-2; D gene ambiguous. This CDR3 comprises 16 residues. Germline V gives CDR1 LNHNV, CDR2 YYDKDF (reference sequence). Trimming removed 1 base from V and 0 bases from J, with 9 bases in between. Full variable domain (outside the CDR3, taken from reference TRBV15 and TRBJ2-2): DAMVIQNPRYQVTQFGKPVTLSCSQTLNHNVMYWYQQKSSQAPKLLFHYYDKDFNNEADTPDNFQSRRPNTSFCFLDIRSPGLGDTAMYLCATSRGELTNTGELFFGEGSRLTVL.

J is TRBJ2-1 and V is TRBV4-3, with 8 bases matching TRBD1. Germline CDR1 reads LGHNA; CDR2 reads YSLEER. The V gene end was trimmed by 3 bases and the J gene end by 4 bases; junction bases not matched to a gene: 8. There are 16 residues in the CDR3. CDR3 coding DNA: TGCGCCAGCAGCCACGAGTCGACAGGGGCGTACAATGAGCAGTTCTTC. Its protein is CASSHESTGAYNEQFF.

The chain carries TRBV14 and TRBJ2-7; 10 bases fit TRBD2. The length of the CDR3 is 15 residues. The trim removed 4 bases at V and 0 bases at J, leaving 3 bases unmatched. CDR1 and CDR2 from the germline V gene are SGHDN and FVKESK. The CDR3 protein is CASSRGLADSYEQYF. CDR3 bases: TGTGCCAGCAGCCGAGGACTAGCGGACTCCTACGAGCAGTACTTC.

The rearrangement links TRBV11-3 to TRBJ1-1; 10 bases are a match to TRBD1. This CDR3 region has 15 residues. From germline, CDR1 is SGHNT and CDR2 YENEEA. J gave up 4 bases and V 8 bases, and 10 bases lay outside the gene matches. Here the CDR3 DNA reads TGTGCCAGCGGAGACCGGGACAGGGGTTTCACTGAAGCTTTCTTT. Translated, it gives CASGDRDRGFTEAFF. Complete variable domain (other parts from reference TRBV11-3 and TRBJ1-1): EAGVVQSPRYKIIEKKQPVAFWCNPISGHNTLYWYLQNLGQGPELLIRYENEEAVDDSQLPKDRFSAERLKGVDSTLKIQPAELGDSAVYLCASGDRDRGFTEAFFGQGTRLTVV.

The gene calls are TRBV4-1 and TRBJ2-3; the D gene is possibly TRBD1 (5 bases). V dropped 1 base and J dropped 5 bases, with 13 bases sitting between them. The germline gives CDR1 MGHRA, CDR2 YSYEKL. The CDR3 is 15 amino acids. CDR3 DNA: TGCGCCAGCAGCCAAGTGTCTCAGGGTGTAGATACGCAGTATTTT. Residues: CASSQVSQGVDTQYF.

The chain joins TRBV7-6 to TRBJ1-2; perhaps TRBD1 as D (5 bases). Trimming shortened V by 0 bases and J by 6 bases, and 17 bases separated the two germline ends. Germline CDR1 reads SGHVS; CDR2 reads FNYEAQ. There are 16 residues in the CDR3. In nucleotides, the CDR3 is TGTGCCAGCAGCTTAGCTGGGACTCCCTCTCCCCATGGCTACACCTTC. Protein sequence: CASSLAGTPSPHGYTF.

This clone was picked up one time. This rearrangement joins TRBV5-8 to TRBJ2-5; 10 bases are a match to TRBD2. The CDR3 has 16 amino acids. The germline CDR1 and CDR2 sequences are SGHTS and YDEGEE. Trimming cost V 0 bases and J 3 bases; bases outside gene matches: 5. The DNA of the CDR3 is TGTGCCAGCAGCTTGGCCAGGCTAGCGGGGGAAGAGACCCAGTACTTC. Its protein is CASSLARLAGEETQYF.

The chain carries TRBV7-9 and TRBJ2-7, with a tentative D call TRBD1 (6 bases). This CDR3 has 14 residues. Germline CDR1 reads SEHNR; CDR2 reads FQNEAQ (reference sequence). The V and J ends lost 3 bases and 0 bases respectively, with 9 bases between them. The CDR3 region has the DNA TGTGCCAGCAGCTTTGGACAGATCTCCTACGAGCAGTACTTC. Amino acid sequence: CASSFGQISYEQYF.

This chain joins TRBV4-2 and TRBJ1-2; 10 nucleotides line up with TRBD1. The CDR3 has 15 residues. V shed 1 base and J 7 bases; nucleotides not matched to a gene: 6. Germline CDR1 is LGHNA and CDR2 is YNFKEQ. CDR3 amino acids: CASSQGLGTGVGYTF. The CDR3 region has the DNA TGTGCCAGCAGCCAAGGGTTAGGGACAGGGGTTGGCTACACCTTC.

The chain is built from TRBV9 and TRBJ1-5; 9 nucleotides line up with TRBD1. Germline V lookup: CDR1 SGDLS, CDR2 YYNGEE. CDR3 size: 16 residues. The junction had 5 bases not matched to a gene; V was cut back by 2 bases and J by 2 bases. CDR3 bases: TGTGCCAGCAGCGTGGGACAGGGTGTGGGCAATCAGCCCCAGCATTTT. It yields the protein CASSVGQGVGNQPQHF.

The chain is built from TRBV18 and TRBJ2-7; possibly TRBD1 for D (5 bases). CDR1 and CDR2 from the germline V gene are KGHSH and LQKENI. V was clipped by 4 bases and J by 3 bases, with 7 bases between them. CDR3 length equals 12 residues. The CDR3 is CASSLDSYEQYF. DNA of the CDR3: TGTGCCAGCTCACTTGACAGCTACGAGCAGTACTTC.

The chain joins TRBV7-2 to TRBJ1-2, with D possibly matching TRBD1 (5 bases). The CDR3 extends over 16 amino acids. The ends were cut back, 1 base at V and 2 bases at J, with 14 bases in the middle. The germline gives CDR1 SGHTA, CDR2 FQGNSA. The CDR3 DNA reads TGTGCCAGCAGCTTAGGGGCGGGGGTACTCAACTATGGCTACACCTTC. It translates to CASSLGAGVLNYGYTF.

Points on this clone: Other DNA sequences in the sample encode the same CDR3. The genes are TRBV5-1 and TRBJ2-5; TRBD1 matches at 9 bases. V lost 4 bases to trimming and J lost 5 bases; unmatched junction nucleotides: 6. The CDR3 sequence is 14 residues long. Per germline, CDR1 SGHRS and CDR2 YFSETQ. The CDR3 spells CASSLGTGKETQYF. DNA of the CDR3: TGCGCCAGCAGCCTAGGGACAGGGAAGGAGACCCAGTACTTC.

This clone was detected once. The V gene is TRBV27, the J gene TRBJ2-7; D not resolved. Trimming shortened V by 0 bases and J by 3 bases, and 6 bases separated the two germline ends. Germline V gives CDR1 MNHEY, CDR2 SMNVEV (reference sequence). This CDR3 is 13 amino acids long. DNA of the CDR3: TGTGCCAGCAGTTTATCCCAGGTCTACGAGCAGTACTTC. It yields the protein CASSLSQVYEQYF.

CDR3: CASSFGPPPTAEAFF. For the CDR3, the DNA is TGTGCCAGCAGCTTTGGGCCCCCCCCTACAGCTGAAGCTTTCTTT. The chain carries TRBV7-9 and TRBJ1-1; D is undetermined. This CDR3 is 15 amino acids long. CDR1 and CDR2 from the germline V gene are SEHNR and FQNEAQ (reference sequence). The V end was cut by 3 bases, the J end by 6 bases, with 17 bases between.

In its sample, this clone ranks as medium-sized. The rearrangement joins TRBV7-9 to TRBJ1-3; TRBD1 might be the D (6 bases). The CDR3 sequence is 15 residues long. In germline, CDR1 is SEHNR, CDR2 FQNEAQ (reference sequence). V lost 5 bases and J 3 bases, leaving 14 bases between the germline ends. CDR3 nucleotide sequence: TGTGCCAGCAGCACCTGGACAGATAGTGGAAACACCATATATTTT. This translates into CASSTWTDSGNTIYF.

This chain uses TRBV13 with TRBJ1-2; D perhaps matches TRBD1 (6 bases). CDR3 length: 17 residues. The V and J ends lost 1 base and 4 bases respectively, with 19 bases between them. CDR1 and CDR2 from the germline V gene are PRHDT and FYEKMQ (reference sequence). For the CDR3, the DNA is TGTGCCAGCAGCTTAGCAGGGGAGAGTTATGATAGCTATGGCTACACCTTC. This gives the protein CASSLAGESYDSYGYTF.